This record concerns one TCR beta chain sequence. This clone turned up a few times. There is no known antigen for this receptor. Qualities for individual bases were not recorded, and no much larger clone is one base off. These data originate in a study of T cell repertoires and HLA-DP antigens (dated by TCRdb to 2017 to 2018). A note on the overall study: An in vitro model of CD4+ T cell alloreactivity against allogeneic HLA-DP presented by transduced HeLa cells was used in the study. One alloantigen differed from self by one peptide-binding groove amino acid, whereas the other differed by ten, modelling structurally similar versus dissimilar alloantigens. Of the three donors, two were male and one was female, with ages ranging from the 18-to-29 band to the 60-to-69 band. On average, about 0.2 ug of DNA went in for sorted CD137+CD4+ samples, versus roughly 1,200 ng for pre-culture CD4+ samples. Results the study describes overall, beyond this receptor: Limitations included only a few donors, a non-physiological HeLa antigen-presenting system, and the use of total CD4+ responder cells. Sorted CD137+ cells showed similar clonality against both alloantigens, at around 0.36, which was much higher than the roughly 0.038 seen in pre-culture samples. Clones undetected before culture had an average cumulative frequency of roughly 36% against one allele versus 50% to 65% against the other. Separate analysis of naive and memory CD4+ repertoires was not performed.

TCRB CDR3 regions were amplified with the immunoSEQ multiplex PCR using forward primers for 54 TRBV segments and reverse primers for 13 TRBJ segments. Deep resolution, with a target of roughly 220,000 T cell genomes, was applied to the sequencing of pre-culture CD4+ samples. Sequencing of the amplicons on an Illumina HiSeq System generated 87 bp reads spanning the CDR3. As for the original processing: PCR and sequencing errors in the reads were corrected, and CDR3 regions were defined by aligning to IMGT reference sequences. Template and unique rearrangement counts were estimated using synthetic template pools. Clonality was computed as 1 minus Pielou's evenness. The Daley-Smith estimator was used to estimate richness. Morisita's index served as the measure of repertoire overlap. Clones present in cultured samples but not detected in the pre-culture repertoire of the same donor were defined as low-abundance clones. Entries here come from immuneACCESS through TCRdb and include only in-frame sequences with V and J called. Some clones fail to appear in such tables; in the studies checked, an unresolved V gene covers under half of the shortfall, and the cause of the remainder is unknown. Clone size and V and J calls were adopted from that table, with D and trimming inferred from the DNA. Present in this sample are around 70,000 clones, about 80% of which were seen just once. The biggest ten clones account for roughly 1.4% of the sample.

At the junction V is shortened by 0 bases and J by 4 bases, with 7 bases in between. The cysteine opens and the phenylalanine closes a CDR3 of 13 amino acids. Of all the DNA, just the CDR3 is kept, 39 bases in frame from base 1. In the germline V gene (reference sequence), CDR1 corresponds to GTSNPN and CDR2 to SVGIG. Untouched CD4+ T cells were isolated from Ficoll-separated PBMC through negative selection with magnetic beads, and an average purity of around 98% was reached. Magnetic beads were used to isolate untouched CD4+ T cells from Ficoll-separated PBMC, giving approximately 98% purity with negligible CD8+ contamination. Peripheral blood mononuclear cells came from the buffy coats of a few healthy blood donors, who served as the study's donors. CMV seronegative status was shared by all three donors. Genomic DNA was extracted with the DNeasy Blood & Tissue Kit. Genomic DNA from sorted CD137+CD4+ cells and from pre-culture CD4+ baseline samples of each subject was subjected to TCRB sequencing.

Sequencing used CD4+ T cells from PBMCs. This clonotype was sampled from a man aged 60 to 75 in good health and CMV-seronegative. The rearranged segments are TRBV30 and TRBJ1-5; a confident D gene designation cannot be given. The nucleotides are TGTGCCTGGAGTGTACTGAGTAATCAGCCCCAGCATTTT. It translates as CAWSVLSNQPQHF.